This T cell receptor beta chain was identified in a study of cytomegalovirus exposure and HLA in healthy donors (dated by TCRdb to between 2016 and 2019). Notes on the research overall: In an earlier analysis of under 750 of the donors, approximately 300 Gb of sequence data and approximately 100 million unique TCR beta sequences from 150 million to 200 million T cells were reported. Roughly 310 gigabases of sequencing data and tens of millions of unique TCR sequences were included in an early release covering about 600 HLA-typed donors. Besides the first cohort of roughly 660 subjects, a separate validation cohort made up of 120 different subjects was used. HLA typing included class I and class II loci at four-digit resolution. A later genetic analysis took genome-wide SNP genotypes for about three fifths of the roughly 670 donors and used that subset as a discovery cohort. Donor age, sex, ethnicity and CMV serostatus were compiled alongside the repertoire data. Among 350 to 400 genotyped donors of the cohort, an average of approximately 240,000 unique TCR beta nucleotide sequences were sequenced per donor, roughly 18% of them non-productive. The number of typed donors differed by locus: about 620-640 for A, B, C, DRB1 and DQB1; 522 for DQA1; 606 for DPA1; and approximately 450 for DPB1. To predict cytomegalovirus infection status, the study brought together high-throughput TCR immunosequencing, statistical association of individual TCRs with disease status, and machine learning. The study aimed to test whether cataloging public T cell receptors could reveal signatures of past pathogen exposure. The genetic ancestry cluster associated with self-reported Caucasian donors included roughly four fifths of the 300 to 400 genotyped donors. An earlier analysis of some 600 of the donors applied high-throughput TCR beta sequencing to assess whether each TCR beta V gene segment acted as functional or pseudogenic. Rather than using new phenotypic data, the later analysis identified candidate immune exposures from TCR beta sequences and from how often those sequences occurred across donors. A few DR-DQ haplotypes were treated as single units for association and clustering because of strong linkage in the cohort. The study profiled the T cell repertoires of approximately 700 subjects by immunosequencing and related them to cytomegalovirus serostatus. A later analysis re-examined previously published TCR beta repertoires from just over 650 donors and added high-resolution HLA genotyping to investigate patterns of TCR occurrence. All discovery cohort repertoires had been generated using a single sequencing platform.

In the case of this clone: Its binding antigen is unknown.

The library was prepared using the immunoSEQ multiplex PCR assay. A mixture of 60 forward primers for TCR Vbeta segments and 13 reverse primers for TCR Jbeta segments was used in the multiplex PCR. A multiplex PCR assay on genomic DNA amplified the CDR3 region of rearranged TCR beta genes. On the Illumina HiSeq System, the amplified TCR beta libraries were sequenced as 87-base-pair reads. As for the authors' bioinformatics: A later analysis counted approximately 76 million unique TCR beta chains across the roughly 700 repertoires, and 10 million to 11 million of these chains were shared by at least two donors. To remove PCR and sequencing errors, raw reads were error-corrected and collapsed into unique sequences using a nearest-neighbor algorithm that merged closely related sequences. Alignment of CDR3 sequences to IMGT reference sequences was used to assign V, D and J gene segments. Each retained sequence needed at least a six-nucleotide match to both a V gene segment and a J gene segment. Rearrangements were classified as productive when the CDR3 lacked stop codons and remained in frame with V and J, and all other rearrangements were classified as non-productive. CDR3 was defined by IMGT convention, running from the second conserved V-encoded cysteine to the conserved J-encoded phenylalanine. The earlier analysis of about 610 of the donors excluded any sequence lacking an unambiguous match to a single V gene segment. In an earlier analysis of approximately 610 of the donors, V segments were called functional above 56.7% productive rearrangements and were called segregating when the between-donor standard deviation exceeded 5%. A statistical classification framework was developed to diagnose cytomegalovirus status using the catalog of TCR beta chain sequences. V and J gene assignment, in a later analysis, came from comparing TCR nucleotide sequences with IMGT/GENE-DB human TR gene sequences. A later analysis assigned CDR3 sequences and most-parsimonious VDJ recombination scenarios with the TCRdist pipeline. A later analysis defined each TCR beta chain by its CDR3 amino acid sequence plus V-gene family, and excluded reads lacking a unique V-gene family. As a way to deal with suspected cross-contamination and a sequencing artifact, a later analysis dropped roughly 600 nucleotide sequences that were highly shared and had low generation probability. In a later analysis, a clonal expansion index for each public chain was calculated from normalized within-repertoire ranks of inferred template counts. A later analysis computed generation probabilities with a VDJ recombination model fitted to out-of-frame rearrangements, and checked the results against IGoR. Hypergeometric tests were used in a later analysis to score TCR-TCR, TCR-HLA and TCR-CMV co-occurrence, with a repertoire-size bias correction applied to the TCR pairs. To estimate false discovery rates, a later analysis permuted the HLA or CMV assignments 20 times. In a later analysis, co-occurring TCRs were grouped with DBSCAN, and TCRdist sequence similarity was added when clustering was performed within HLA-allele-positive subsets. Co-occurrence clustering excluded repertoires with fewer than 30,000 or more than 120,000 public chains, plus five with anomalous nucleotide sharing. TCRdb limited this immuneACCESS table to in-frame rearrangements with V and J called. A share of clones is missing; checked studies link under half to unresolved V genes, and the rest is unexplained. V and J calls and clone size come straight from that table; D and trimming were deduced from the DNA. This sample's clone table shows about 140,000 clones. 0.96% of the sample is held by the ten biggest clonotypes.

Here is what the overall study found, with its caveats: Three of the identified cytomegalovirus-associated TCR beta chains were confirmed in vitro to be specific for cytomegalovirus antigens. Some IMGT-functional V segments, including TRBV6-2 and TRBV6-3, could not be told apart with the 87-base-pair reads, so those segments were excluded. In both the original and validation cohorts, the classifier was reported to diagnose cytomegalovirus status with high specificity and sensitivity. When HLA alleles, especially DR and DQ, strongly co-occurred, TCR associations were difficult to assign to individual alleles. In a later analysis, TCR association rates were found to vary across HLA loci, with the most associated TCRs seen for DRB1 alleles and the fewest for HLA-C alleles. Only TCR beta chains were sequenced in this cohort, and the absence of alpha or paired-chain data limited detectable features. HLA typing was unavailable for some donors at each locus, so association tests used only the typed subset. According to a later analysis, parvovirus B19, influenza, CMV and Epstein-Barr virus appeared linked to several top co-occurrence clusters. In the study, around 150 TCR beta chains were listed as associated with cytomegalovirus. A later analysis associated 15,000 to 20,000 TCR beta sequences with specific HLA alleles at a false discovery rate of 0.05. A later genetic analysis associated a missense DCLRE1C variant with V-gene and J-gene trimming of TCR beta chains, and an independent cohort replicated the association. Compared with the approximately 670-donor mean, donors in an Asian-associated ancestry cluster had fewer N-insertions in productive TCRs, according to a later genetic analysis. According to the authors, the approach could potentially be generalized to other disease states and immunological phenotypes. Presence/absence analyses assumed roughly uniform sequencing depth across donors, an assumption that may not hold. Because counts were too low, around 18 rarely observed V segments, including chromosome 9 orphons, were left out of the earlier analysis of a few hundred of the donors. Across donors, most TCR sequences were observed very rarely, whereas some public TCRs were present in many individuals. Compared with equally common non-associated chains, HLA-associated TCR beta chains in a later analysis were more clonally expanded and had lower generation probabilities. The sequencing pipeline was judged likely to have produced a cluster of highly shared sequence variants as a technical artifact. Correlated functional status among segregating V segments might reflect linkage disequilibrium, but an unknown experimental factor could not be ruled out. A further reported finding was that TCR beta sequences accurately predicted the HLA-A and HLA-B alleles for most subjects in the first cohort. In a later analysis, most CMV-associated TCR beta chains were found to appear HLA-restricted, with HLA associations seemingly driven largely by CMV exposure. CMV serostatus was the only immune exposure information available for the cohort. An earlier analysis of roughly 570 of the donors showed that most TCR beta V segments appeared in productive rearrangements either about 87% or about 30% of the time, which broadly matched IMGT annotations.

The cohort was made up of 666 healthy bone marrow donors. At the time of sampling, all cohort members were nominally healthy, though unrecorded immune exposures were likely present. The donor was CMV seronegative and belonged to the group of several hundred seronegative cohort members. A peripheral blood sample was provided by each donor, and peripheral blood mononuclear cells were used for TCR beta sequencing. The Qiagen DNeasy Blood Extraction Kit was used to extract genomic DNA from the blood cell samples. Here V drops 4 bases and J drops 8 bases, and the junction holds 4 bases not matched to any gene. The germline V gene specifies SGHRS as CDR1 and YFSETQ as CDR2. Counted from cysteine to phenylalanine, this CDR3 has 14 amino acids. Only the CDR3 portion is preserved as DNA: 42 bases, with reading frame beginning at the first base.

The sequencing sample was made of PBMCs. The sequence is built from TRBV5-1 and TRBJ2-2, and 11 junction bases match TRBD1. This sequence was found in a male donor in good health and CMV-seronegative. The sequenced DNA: TGCGCCAGCAGCCTGGACAGGGGGCAAGGGGAGCTGTTTTTT. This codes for CASSLDRGQGELFF.